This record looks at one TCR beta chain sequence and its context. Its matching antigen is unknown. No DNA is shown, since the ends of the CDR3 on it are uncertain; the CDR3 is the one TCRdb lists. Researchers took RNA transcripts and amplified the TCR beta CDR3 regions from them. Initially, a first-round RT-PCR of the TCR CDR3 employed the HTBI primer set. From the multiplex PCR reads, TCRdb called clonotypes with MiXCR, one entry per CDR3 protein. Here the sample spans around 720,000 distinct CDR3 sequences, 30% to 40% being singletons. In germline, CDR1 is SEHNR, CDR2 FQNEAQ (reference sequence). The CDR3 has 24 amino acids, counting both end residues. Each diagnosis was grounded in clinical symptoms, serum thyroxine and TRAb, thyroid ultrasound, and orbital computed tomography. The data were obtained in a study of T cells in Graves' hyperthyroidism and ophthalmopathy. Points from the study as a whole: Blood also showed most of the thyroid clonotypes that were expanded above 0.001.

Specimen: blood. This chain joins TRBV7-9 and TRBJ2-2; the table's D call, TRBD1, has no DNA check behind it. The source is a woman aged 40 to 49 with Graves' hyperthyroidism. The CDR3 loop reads CASSLTGAGANVLTFGAGTGELFF.